Below, one T cell receptor (beta chain) is given with its context. Germline trimming cut 6 bases from V and 8 bases from J; bases unmatched to any gene: 14. This CDR3 contains 16 residues. The germline CDR1 and CDR2 sequences are MNHEY and SMNVEV (reference sequence). The sample originates from a study of OX40 agonist ivuxolimab in advanced cancers. Study background: Patients received ivuxolimab, an intravenous treatment, every 2 weeks at 0.01 to 10 mg/kg. Earlier anti-PD-1, anti-PD-L1 or anti-CTLA-4 therapy was permitted; about 39% had received some.

Generated by immunoSEQ multiplex PCR, the TCRdb table keeps only in-frame clones and is missing some. The data hold about 20,000 clones, with 78% observed a single time. The chain links TRBV27 to TRBJ1-2, with 11 bases lining up with TRBD1. The starting material was CD4+ or CD8+ T cells sorted from blood, obtained in a trial of the OX40 agonist ivuxolimab. The source is an adult with an advanced solid tumor such as melanoma, head and neck, liver or kidney cancer. CDR3 sequence (DNA): TGTGCCAGCAGCCTTACCCGGACAGGGGGCGCTGGGGGCTACACCTTC. The encoded protein is CASSLTRTGGAGGYTF.